The 30 T cell receptor beta chains presented below share a single source sample, sequenced in a study of blood T cells in healthy people across ages (dated by TCRdb to between 2014 and 2017). The protocol used for the library was 5' RACE. This sample was sequenced with an Illumina HiSeq 2500. The second PCR ran for about 7 to 11 cycles and used a J-beta primer mix along with a sample-barcoded 5' primer. The public reads were reanalyzed by TCRdb: fastp trimming at Q25, MiXCR alignment, in-frame beta chains only. All rows with the same CDR3 protein become a single entry with the most common DNA and genes. In all, the sample holds 750,000 to 950,000 distinct CDR3 sequences, and under 30% of those were seen once. Around 3% of the sample is held by the ten biggest clonotypes. This sample was also put to use in a study of T cells of mothers and their children.

Sequenced input: blood. The receptors stem from a boy aged 5 to 17 in good health.

This clonotype was picked up a small number of times. V is TRBV5-1 and J is TRBJ2-7; D not resolved. Trimming removed 3 bases from V and 0 bases from J, with 7 bases in between. The length of the CDR3 is 13 residues. CDR1 SGHRS and CDR2 YFSETQ come from the germline V gene. The CDR3 loop reads CASSSLTSYEQYF. Written as DNA, the CDR3 is TGCGCCAGCAGCTCCTTGACCTCCTACGAGCAGTACTTC.

This chain connects TRBV7-2 to TRBJ2-4; 9 nucleotides align to TRBD1. From germline, CDR1 is SGHTA and CDR2 FQGNSA. V dropped 5 bases and J dropped 1; count of bases not matched to a gene: 15. The CDR3 has 19 residues. CDR3 in DNA: TGTGCCAGCAGCACAGAGAGGGACAGGGTCGGGTCGGCCAAAAACATTCAGTACTTC. Translation: CASSTERDRVGSAKNIQYF.

The rearrangement links TRBV11-1 to TRBJ2-2; TRBD1 might be the D (6 bases). The CDR3 contains 18 residues. V was trimmed by 6 bases and J by 3 bases, leaving 23 bases between them. Germline CDR1 reads SGHAT; CDR2 reads FQDESV (reference sequence). The CDR3 bases are TGTGCCAGCAGTCGTGGGGCCTCCGGGACAATTTACACCGGGGAGCTGTTTTTT. Encoded protein: CASSRGASGTIYTGELFF.

This clonotype was observed a handful of times. As DNA, the CDR3 is TGTGCCAGCAGCCTGAGGGGGCGGGGGGATCAAGAGACCCAGTACTTC. Protein sequence: CASSLRGRGDQETQYF. The chain is built from TRBV4-2 and TRBJ2-5, with D perhaps matching TRBD2 (8 bases). This CDR3 comprises 16 residues. V lost 4 bases and J 2 bases, leaving 17 bases between the germline ends. Germline values: CDR1 LGHNA, CDR2 YNFKEQ.

This clonotype was recorded a few times. V usage is TRBV5-1 and J usage is TRBJ2-3, with 12 nucleotides matching TRBD2. This CDR3 spans 16 amino acids. Germline V CDR1 and CDR2: SGHRS, YFSETQ. The V segment lost 4 bases and the J segment 5 bases; nucleotides outside the gene matches: 8. CDR3 in DNA: TGCGCCAGCAGCCCCTGGACTAGCGGGGACGTAGATACGCAGTATTTT. Its translation is CASSPWTSGDVDTQYF.

The genes are TRBV2 and TRBJ1-2, with D maybe TRBD1 (6 bases). The CDR3 totals 14 residues. Trimming pared 11 bases from V and 5 bases from J, leaving 21 bases between. CDR1 is SNHLY, CDR2 FYNNEI, per germline. The chain's CDR3 is CAGQRMPGEYGYTF. Written as DNA, the CDR3 is TGTGCCGGCCAGCGCATGCCAGGGGAATATGGCTACACCTTC.

The J gene is TRBJ2-1, the V gene TRBV29-1; no firm D call. Deletions cut 6 bases from V and 8 bases from J, with 8 bases between. Germline V lookup: CDR1 SQVTM, CDR2 ANQGSEA. The CDR3 sequence is 10 residues long. This CDR3 reads CSVEVHEQFF. The CDR3 DNA reads as TGCAGCGTCGAGGTTCATGAGCAGTTCTTC.

This CDR3 is CASSLSGTPQFF. CDR3 DNA: TGTGCCAGCAGTTTATCCGGGACCCCGCAGTTCTTC. The chain carries TRBV28 and TRBJ2-1, with D tentatively TRBD1 or TRBD2 (5 bases each). The CDR3 totals 12 residues. Trimming left V 1 base short and J 12 bases short, with 10 bases between. Germline CDR1 MDHEN, CDR2 SYDVKM.

This clonotype was observed at least ten times. This sequence joins TRBV29-1 and TRBJ2-5; the match to TRBD2 covers 11 bases. In germline, CDR1 is SQVTM, CDR2 ANQGSEA. The J segment lost 4 bases and the V segment lost 6 bases, leaving 1 base of the junction unmatched. This CDR3 comprises 12 residues. The CDR3 is CSVGTSGETQYF. The CDR3 DNA reads as TGCAGCGTGGGGACTAGCGGAGAGACCCAGTACTTC.

Regarding this clonotype: One end of the junction varies from germline; a read error may be responsible. The V gene is TRBV5-1, the J gene TRBJ1-5, with D possibly TRBD1 on 5 matching bases. The germline CDR1 and CDR2 sequences are SGHRS and YFSETQ. The CDR3 is made up of 14 amino acids. As DNA, the CDR3 is TGTGCCAGCAGTTTAGTAGGGGGCAATCAGCCCCAGCATTTT. Protein: CASSLVGGNQPQHF.

In this sample, this clonotype turned up many times. The chain couples TRBV25-1 to TRBJ1-5; D is possibly TRBD1 (5 bases). The V end lost 5 bases, the J end lost 7 bases, and 12 bases lay between the germline ends. CDR3 length equals 13 residues. The germline CDR1 and CDR2 sequences are MGHDK and SYGVNS. CDR3 nucleotide sequence: TGTGCCAGCAGTCTGGGAGGGGAACAGCCCCAGCATTTT. Protein product: CASSLGGEQPQHF.

The rearrangement links TRBV6-6 to TRBJ2-7; maybe TRBD1 (7 bases). Germline assignment: CDR1 MNHNY and CDR2 SVGAGI (reference sequence). V lost 2 bases to trimming and J lost 5 bases, with 19 bases between them. The CDR3 spans 16 residues. CDR3 bases: TGTGCCAGCAGTTACCAGACAGGGCGGAGGGACCACGAGCAGTACTTC. This codes for CASSYQTGRRDHEQYF.

V gene TRBV29-1 combines with J gene TRBJ1-1; D uncertain. This CDR3 is built from 13 residues. Germline V gene data show CDR1 as SQVTM and CDR2 as ANQGSEA. V lost 2 bases, J lost 3 bases, and 10 bases lay in between. The CDR3 spells CSVEWTDYTEAFF. CDR3 bases: TGCAGCGTTGAATGGACGGACTACACTGAAGCTTTCTTT.

The J gene is TRBJ2-5, the V gene TRBV20-1; D not resolved. The DNA end is more similar to TRBJ2-7, so the J call may be wrong. Germline assignment: CDR1 DFQATT and CDR2 SNEGSKA (reference sequence). The CDR3 totals 16 residues. The CDR3 DNA reads TGCAGTGCTAGATCCCGGACCGATACCTGGAGCTACGAGCAGTACTTC. As protein: CSARSRTDTWSYEQYF.

To note about this clonotype: Relative to the germline gene, one junction end is altered; a read error may explain this. The V and J genes are TRBV28 and TRBJ2-5; 8 nucleotides align to TRBD1. The DNA end is a closer match to TRBJ2-7, so the J assignment may be wrong. CDR1 and CDR2 from the germline V gene are MDHEN and SYDVKM. The CDR3 extends over 14 amino acids. The CDR3 DNA follows: TGTGCCTGCAGTTTATTCCAGGGGGCTAGCGAGCAGTACTTC. Protein sequence: CACSLFQGASEQYF.

The chain recombines TRBV4-1 with TRBJ2-1, with TRBD2 matching over 9 bases. The CDR3 contains 15 residues. CDR1 is MGHRA, CDR2 YSYEKL, per germline. With V trimmed by 4 bases and J by 8 bases, 9 bases remained unmatched. CDR3 DNA sequence: TGCGCCAGCAGCCTTACGGGACTAGCTAGGGATGAGCAGTTCTTC. Its protein is CASSLTGLARDEQFF.

V is TRBV6-5 and J is TRBJ1-3, with 7 bases aligning to TRBD1. V lost 2 bases, J lost 2 bases, and 0 bases stayed unmatched. Germline CDR1 and CDR2: MNHEY and SVGAGI. This CDR3 region has 14 residues. CDR3 DNA: TGTGCCAGCAGTTACGACAGGGCTGGAAACACCATATATTTT. Amino acid sequence: CASSYDRAGNTIYF.

The rearrangement joins TRBV19 to TRBJ2-7, with D perhaps matching TRBD2 (5 bases). The assigned J gene may be wrong: the sequence end matches TRBJ2-1 better. The CDR3 extends over 15 amino acids. In germline, CDR1 is LNHDA, CDR2 SQIVND (reference sequence). DNA for the CDR3: TGTGCCAGTAGTGCTTCCACTAGTATTGGTAATGAGCAGTTCTTC. It codes for CASSASTSIGNEQFF.

This clonotype was seen repeatedly, ten times or more. This chain joins TRBV20-1 and TRBJ2-1; TRBD2 matches 11 bases. Germline CDR1 DFQATT, CDR2 SNEGSKA (reference sequence). V shed 1 base, J shed 7 bases, and the junction held 15 bases outside the gene matches. CDR3 length equals 18 residues. The CDR3 nucleotides are TGCAGTGCTAGAGGAAGAGAGGGTAGCGGGGGGGCTGGTAATGAGCAGTTCTTC. This sequence encodes CSARGREGSGGAGNEQFF.

This clonotype has just a few counts. V usage is TRBV20-1 and J usage is TRBJ2-1; TRBD2 agrees at 8 bases. J lost 0 bases, V lost 0 bases, and 1 base had no gene match. The length of the CDR3 is 15 residues. CDR1 is DFQATT, CDR2 SNEGSKA, per germline (reference sequence). This chain's CDR3 is CSARERGVSYNEQFF. The CDR3 DNA sequence: TGCAGTGCTAGAGAGCGGGGGGTCTCCTACAATGAGCAGTTCTTC.

The rearrangement links TRBV7-9 to TRBJ2-7; D gene unclear. Per germline, CDR1 SEHNR and CDR2 FQNEAQ (reference sequence). V was shortened by 5 bases and J by 3 bases, with 11 bases between the two germline ends. The CDR3 has 13 amino acids. The CDR3 loop is CASSPTAIYEQYF. CDR3 coding DNA: TGTGCCAGCAGCCCCACAGCGATCTACGAGCAGTACTTC.

The V gene is TRBV12-3 or TRBV12-4, the J gene TRBJ2-3; D is perhaps TRBD1 (6 bases). V was cut by 3 bases and J by 1 base, with 14 bases left in between. The CDR3 runs to 16 residues. DNA of the CDR3: TGTGCCAGCAGTTTCGCTCTGGGGGCAGGCACAGATACGCAGTATTTT. Translating it yields CASSFALGAGTDTQYF.

The table lists this clonotype with a count of one. V usage is TRBV5-6 and J usage is TRBJ2-7, with D hard to call. In germline, CDR1 is SGHDT, CDR2 YYEEEE. V lost 0 bases and J lost 11, with 12 bases in between. The CDR3 is 12 amino acids. CDR3 amino acids: CASSLVGSGKYF. The CDR3 DNA reads TGTGCCAGCAGCTTGGTGGGCTCTGGGAAGTACTTC.

The V and J genes are TRBV20-1 and TRBJ2-4, with TRBD1 as a possible D gene (6 bases). This CDR3 has 14 residues. Looked up from germline, CDR1 is DFQATT and CDR2 is SNEGSKA (reference sequence). Between the trimmed V and J ends, which lost 0 bases and 6 bases, there was a span of 12 bases. Here the CDR3 DNA reads TGCAGTGCTAGAGACTGGGCAGGGGCAAACATTCAGTACTTC. It translates to CSARDWAGANIQYF.

CDR3 loop: CASSSSGLQETQYF. The CDR3 DNA sequence: TGTGCCAGCAGTTCCTCAGGACTCCAAGAGACCCAGTACTTC. The V gene is TRBV28, the J gene TRBJ2-5, with D perhaps matching TRBD2 (5 bases). Between the trimmed V and J ends, which lost 4 bases and 1 base, there was a span of 10 bases. Germline CDR1 reads MDHEN; CDR2 reads SYDVKM. CDR3 length equals 14 residues.

The chain couples TRBV5-1 to TRBJ2-1, with D tentatively TRBD1 (5 bases). CDR1 and CDR2 from the germline V gene are SGHRS and YFSETQ. CDR3 length: 15 residues. Trimming pared 5 bases from V and 0 bases from J, leaving 12 bases between. The CDR3 nucleotides read TGCGCCAGCAGTAGACAGACGAGCTCCTACAATGAGCAGTTCTTC. Translation gives CASSRQTSSYNEQFF. The entire variable domain, with the rest obtained from reference TRBV5-1 and TRBJ2-1, is as follows: KAGVTQTPRYLIKTRGQQVTLSCSPISGHRSVSWYQQTPGQGLQFLFEYFSETQRNKGNFPGRFSGRQFSNSRSEMNVSTLELGDSALYLCASSRQTSSYNEQFFGPGTRLTVL.

A few counts support this clonotype. V usage is TRBV7-9 and J usage is TRBJ1-2; D gene uncertain. This CDR3 has 11 residues. Trimming removed 1 base at V and 6 bases at J, with 3 bases between. Germline assignment: CDR1 SEHNR and CDR2 FQNEAQ (reference sequence). CDR3 protein: CASSLDDGYTF. For the CDR3, the DNA is TGTGCCAGCAGCTTAGATGATGGCTACACCTTC.

Comments on this clonotype: One end of the junction fails to match germline, which may point to a read error. The rearrangement links TRBV18 to TRBJ2-5, with D possibly TRBD1 on 6 matching bases. Germline CDR1 and CDR2: KGHSH and LQKENI. The CDR3 runs 18 residues. The CDR3 here is CASSLLQGSEEDQETQCF. The CDR3, as DNA: TGTGCCAGCTCACTTCTTCAGGGGAGCGAGGAGGACCAAGAGACCCAGTGCTTC.

This clonotype was picked up a small number of times. The chain has TRBV2 and TRBJ2-7; TRBD1 matches at 8 bases. The J call may be wrong; the DNA end is better matched by TRBJ2-5. Germline loops: CDR1 SNHLY, CDR2 FYNNEI. The CDR3 length is 14 residues. CDR3 loop: CASSEGTGSETQYF. CDR3 nucleotide sequence: TGTGCCAGCAGTGAAGGGACAGGGTCAGAGACCCAGTACTTC.

This clonotype turned up a few times. V and J are TRBV11-2 and TRBJ2-7; D is perhaps TRBD1 (6 bases). CDR3 size: 18 residues. Germline V gene lookup returns CDR1 SGHAT and CDR2 FQNNGV. Trimming pared 3 bases from V and 3 bases from J, leaving 24 bases between. The CDR3 nucleotides are TGTGCCAGCAGCTTTTCTGGACCATCCGGGACAACGAACTACGAGCAGTACTTC. Its translation is CASSFSGPSGTTNYEQYF. Full variable domain (missing parts from reference TRBV11-2 and TRBJ2-7): EAGVAQSPRYKIIEKRQSVAFWCNPISGHATLYWYQQILGQGPKLLIQFQNNGVVDDSQLPKDRFSAERLKGVDSTLKIQPAKLEDSAVYLCASSFSGPSGTTNYEQYFGPGTRLTVT.